This TCR beta chain was sequenced during a study of cytomegalovirus exposure and HLA in healthy donors. At the level of the study: Approximately 180 million T cells yielded some 100 million unique TCR beta sequences, as an earlier analysis found.

PCR amplification relied on 60 Vbeta primers (plus 13 Jbeta primers). Assay used: immunoSEQ multiplex PCR; TCRdb lists only in-frame clones, some missing. The sample has about 70,000 clones, 68% seen once. Overall study results and limits: Available immune exposure information covered CMV serostatus only. The productive fraction for most TCR beta V segments was about 87% or about 30% in an earlier analysis. Sequencing depth roughly uniform across donors was assumed in presence/absence analyses.

Note on this clone: Its antigen is unidentified.

Germline V lookup: CDR1 SGHDT, CDR2 YYEEEE. The CDR3 runs 11 residues. V was pared by 4 bases and J by 3 bases, with 5 bases between. This chain uses TRBV5-6 with TRBJ2-7; no clear D. The sample comprised PBMCs. The sequence came from a woman aged 25-40 years in good health and CMV-seronegative. The DNA for the CDR3 is TGTGCCAGCAGCCATAGCTACGAGCAGTACTTC. Its translation is CASSHSYEQYF.